A selection of T cell receptor beta chains follows, all from one sample in a study of blood T cell repertoires in COVID-19. The method was immunoSEQ multiplex PCR; TCRdb's version includes in-frame clones alone and lacks a portion of them. Of tens of thousands of clones listed, approximately 80% were seen once; the top ten hold over 15%. The source material was peripheral blood. Source of these receptors: a woman in her sixties with acute or convalescent COVID-19. Each CDR3 is given with its conserved first and last residue. A D gene is named only where the DNA matches it firmly. Clone sizes are given selectively: once, few, many, or a class where the clone is expanded.

.	TRBV5-1	.	TRBJ2-5	15	TGCGCCAGCAGCCCGGAGGGCAGGGGGATAGAGACCCAGTACTTC	CASSPEGRGIETQYF
TRBD1	TRBV7-9	.	TRBJ1-2	12	TGTGCCAGCAGCTTCGGACAGGGATTCTACACCTTC	CASSFGQGFYTF
.	TRBV20-1	.	TRBJ2-1	11	TGCAGTGCCCCCCTCCGGAGTGAGCAGTTCTTC	CSAPLRSEQFF
.	TRBV29-1	few	TRBJ1-2	14	TGCAGCGTTGAACGCCAGGGGCGTGTCGATGGCTACACCTTC	CSVERQGRVDGYTF
.	TRBV11-2	.	TRBJ1-4	17	TGTGCCAGCAGCAAAGACAGGACGGTTGCAACTAATGAAAAACTGTTTTTT	CASSKDRTVATNEKLFF
TRBD1	TRBV14	few	TRBJ1-2	16	TGTGCCAGCAGCCAAAGCGGGACAGGGGAGAGCTATGGCTACACCTTC	CASSQSGTGESYGYTF
.	TRBV30	.	TRBJ1-4	17	TGTGCCTGGAGTAACCCCGGGGGGGGGCCTACTAATGAAAAACTGTTTTTT	CAWSNPGGGPTNEKLFF
.	TRBV29-1	.	TRBJ2-3	13	TGCAGCGTTTCCGGCGGAGGCACAGATACGCAGTATTTT	CSVSGGGTDTQYF
TRBD1	TRBV19	.	TRBJ1-1	16	TGTGCCAGTAGGAAGACAGGGGCCGAAACGAACACTGAAGCTTTCTTT	CASRKTGAETNTEAFF
TRBD1	TRBV28	.	TRBJ1-1	16	TGTGCCAGCAGTTTATGGGGACAGGGGGAAGAGACTGAAGCTTTCTTT	CASSLWGQGEETEAFF
TRBD2	TRBV4-3	.	TRBJ2-3	16	TGCGCCAGCAGCACGCGACTAGCGGGGGATACAGATACGCAGTATTTT	CASSTRLAGDTDTQYF
TRBD2	TRBV6-2/TRBV6-3	.	TRBJ2-5	15	TGTGCCAGCAGCTCCCTTACTAGCGTACGTGAGACCCAGTACTTC	CASSSLTSVRETQYF
TRBD2	TRBV7-2	once	TRBJ2-1	16	TGTGCCAGCAGCTTAAGTGGTAGCGGGACTTACAATGAGCAGTTCTTC	CASSLSGSGTYNEQFF
TRBD1	TRBV28	.	TRBJ1-2	14	TGTGCCAGCAGTGGAGGACAGGGGGCTTATGGCTACACCTTC	CASSGGQGAYGYTF
.	TRBV5-1	.	TRBJ1-3	15	TGCGCCAGCAGCTCCCGGACAGCCTCTGGAAACACCATATATTTT	CASSSRTASGNTIYF
.	TRBV24-1	.	TRBJ1-1	13	TGTGCCACCAGTACAAATCGGGGCACTGAAGCTTTCTTT	CATSTNRGTEAFF
TRBD1	TRBV3-1/TRBV3-2	.	TRBJ2-2	16	TGTGCCAGCAGCCAAGAATGGGGGACAGCCAACCGGGAGCTGTTTTTT	CASSQEWGTANRELFF
TRBD1	TRBV6-5	.	TRBJ1-1	15	TGTGCCAGCAGTTACTCGACAGGGTCGGTTGCTGAAGCTTTCTTT	CASSYSTGSVAEAFF
.	TRBV2	.	TRBJ1-2	15	TGTGCCAGCAGTGACAGGGTAGTTGGGAACTATGGCTACACCTTC	CASSDRVVGNYGYTF
.	TRBV7-2	once	TRBJ2-1	15	TGTGCCAGCAGCTTATCGTTGGACAACTACAATGAGCAGTTCTTC	CASSLSLDNYNEQFF
TRBD1	TRBV2	.	TRBJ2-3	15	TGTGCCAGCAGTCAGGACAGGGGACCGACAGATACGCAGTATTTT	CASSQDRGPTDTQYF
TRBD1	TRBV2	.	TRBJ2-3	15	TGTGCCAGCAGTACAGGGGGTGGAAGCACAGATACGCAGTATTTT	CASSTGGGSTDTQYF
TRBD1	TRBV3-1/TRBV3-2	.	TRBJ1-6	15	TGTGCCAGCAGCCAATCTCAGGGGGCGCGTTCACCCCTCCACTTT	CASSQSQGARSPLHF
.	TRBV7-9	.	TRBJ2-1	16	TGTGCCAGCAGCCAGTTACAAGCGGTTGCGGCTAATGAGCAGTTCTTC	CASSQLQAVAANEQFF
TRBD1	TRBV5-1	.	TRBJ1-5	18	TGCGCCAGCAGCCCGCCGGGACAGAACTTTATAGGCAATCAGCCCCAGCATTTT	CASSPPGQNFIGNQPQHF
.	TRBV2	.	TRBJ2-4	12	TGTGCCAGCAGTGACAGGGGGGACATTCAGTACTTC	CASSDRGDIQYF
.	TRBV7-9	.	TRBJ2-5	15	TGTGCCAGCAGCTTAGGACAGAGCCGGCAAGAGACCCAGTACTTC	CASSLGQSRQETQYF
.	TRBV6-5	.	TRBJ1-2	14	TGTGCCAGCAGTTACATCTGGGGCGGTTATGGCTACACCTTC	CASSYIWGGYGYTF
.	TRBV5-6	.	TRBJ1-1	14	TGTGCCAGCAGCTTGGCCGGTGGGCAGGGTAAAGCTTTCTTT	CASSLAGGQGKAFF
TRBD2	TRBV24-1	.	TRBJ2-3	19	TGTGCCACCAGTGCCTTGACGGGACTAGCGGGGGGTGTGAAAGATACGCAGTATTTT	CATSALTGLAGGVKDTQYF
TRBD2	TRBV6-5	.	TRBJ2-1	16	TGTGCCAGCAGTTACGACCCCGGGACTAGCTACAATGAGCAGTTCTTC	CASSYDPGTSYNEQFF
.	TRBV7-2	.	TRBJ1-4	15	TGTGCCAGCAGCTTAGCCGGGGGGGCCAGTGAAAAACTGTTTTTT	CASSLAGGASEKLFF
TRBD1	TRBV7-9	.	TRBJ1-2	14	TGTGCCAGCAGCTCCCTCGGACAGGGCGGCGGCTACACCTTC	CASSSLGQGGGYTF
TRBD1	TRBV7-9	.	TRBJ1-6	14	TGTGCCAGCAGCCGGGACAGTGATAATTCACCCCTCCACTTT	CASSRDSDNSPLHF
.	TRBV6-5	.	TRBJ2-3	13	TGTGCCAGCAGTTACGGTGCGGCGGGGCGGCAGTATTTT	CASSYGAAGRQYF
.	TRBV11-2	.	TRBJ1-2	16	TGTGCCAGCAGCTCGACGGGGGGTACTTTCCCCTATGGCTACACCTTC	CASSSTGGTFPYGYTF
TRBD2	TRBV5-1	few	TRBJ2-7	15	TGCGCCAGCAGCTCCGGGGGGGCGGGCGCCTACGAGCAGTACTTC	CASSSGGAGAYEQYF
.	TRBV24-1	.	TRBJ2-5	14	TGTGCCACCAGTGATTTATGGCAGCAAGAGACCCAGTACTTC	CATSDLWQQETQYF
.	TRBV6-5	.	TRBJ1-2	13	TGTGCCAGCAGCCCCCAGGGCCGCCTAGGCTACACCTTC	CASSPQGRLGYTF
.	TRBV27	few	TRBJ1-5	13	TGTGCCAGCAGGCAGGGATTTGATCAGCCCCAGCATTTT	CASRQGFDQPQHF
.	TRBV20-1	.	TRBJ2-5	11	TGCAGTGCATCTCCAGGGGAGACCCAGTACTTC	CSASPGETQYF
TRBD1	TRBV5-4	.	TRBJ2-7	14	TGTGCCAGCAGCTATTACAGGGGATCCTACGAGCAGTACTTC	CASSYYRGSYEQYF
TRBD2	TRBV19	once	TRBJ2-1	15	TGTGCCAGTAGTCGAAGCGGGGGCCCCCTGAATGAGCAGTTCTTC	CASSRSGGPLNEQFF
TRBD1	TRBV27	.	TRBJ1-5	16	TGTGCCAGCAGTCCGCTACAGGGGGTAAGCAATCAGTCCCAGCATTTT	CASSPLQGVSNQSQHF
.	TRBV4-1	medium-sized	TRBJ1-3	18	TGCGCCAGCAGCCCCCGTCTGGACCCGGCGGAGGCTGGAAACACCATATATTTT	CASSPRLDPAEAGNTIYF
TRBD2	TRBV9	.	TRBJ2-6	19	TGTGCCAGCAGCCCTCGGGTAGCGGGGGATGTCTCTGGGGCCAACGTCCTGACTTTC	CASSPRVAGDVSGANVLTF
.	TRBV7-2	.	TRBJ1-6	14	TGTGCCAGCAGCTTAGTCCTCGCGGATTCACCCCTCCACTTT	CASSLVLADSPLHF
TRBD1	TRBV11-2	few	TRBJ2-2	16	TGTGCCAGCAGCCCCTGGGACAGGGGGCGAAACGGGGAGCTGTTTTTT	CASSPWDRGRNGELFF